Listed here are 15 T cell receptor beta chains from one sample, sequenced in a study of cytomegalovirus exposure and HLA in healthy donors. The PCR employed 60 Vbeta primers together with 13 Jbeta primers. TCRdb keeps only in-frame clones here, not all; method: immunoSEQ multiplex PCR. Of 170,000 or so clones in the sample, about four fifths are singletons; the top ten hold roughly 5.2%. The sample taken for sequencing was PBMCs. The receptor set was obtained from a girl aged 10 to 17 in good health and CMV-seropositive.

This clone came up a few times. The chain joins TRBV9 to TRBJ1-5; possibly TRBD1 for D (6 bases). Germline V lookup: CDR1 SGDLS, CDR2 YYNGEE. The CDR3 contains 15 residues. Trimming shortened V by 0 bases and J by 5 bases, and 12 bases separated the two germline ends. The CDR3 nucleotides are TGTGCCAGCAGCGTAGAAGGACAGATTCATCAGCCCCAGCATTTT. Residues: CASSVEGQIHQPQHF.

The rearrangement uses TRBV9 and TRBJ1-3, with 9 bases lining up with TRBD1. The germline V gene encodes CDR1 SGDLS and CDR2 YYNGEE. With 4 bases clipped from V and 3 bases from J, the junction kept 8 bases outside the gene matches. The CDR3 runs 16 residues. The CDR3 DNA is TGTGCCAGCAGCCCCCAGGGGACAGGGAGTGGAAACACCATATATTTT. Translated: CASSPQGTGSGNTIYF.

This clone appeared a few times. The chain carries TRBV7-8 and TRBJ2-1; D is undetermined. Between the trimmed V and J ends, which lost 5 bases and 0 bases, there was a span of 14 bases. The CDR3 runs to 16 residues. Germline lookup yields CDR1 SGHVS and CDR2 FQNEAQ. The CDR3 nucleotides are TGTGCCAGCAGCCCCGTGACTCTCAGCTCCTACAATGAGCAGTTCTTC. It codes for CASSPVTLSSYNEQFF.

V usage is TRBV9 and J usage is TRBJ1-1; D remains ambiguous. The V and J ends lost 4 bases and 4 bases respectively, with 17 bases between them. The germline V gene has CDR1 SGDLS and CDR2 YYNGEE. This CDR3 has 15 amino acids. In DNA form, the CDR3 reads TGTGCCAGCAGCTTCGGACTCGGACGGGCCACTGAAGCTTTCTTT. Its protein product is CASSFGLGRATEAFF.

V is TRBV5-1 and J is TRBJ1-1; 7 bases match TRBD1. The germline V gene encodes CDR1 SGHRS and CDR2 YFSETQ. The CDR3 runs to 15 residues. V lost 4 bases and J lost 1; bases outside the gene matches: 7. The CDR3 spells CASSPTGRTNTEAFF. CDR3 DNA sequence: TGCGCCAGCAGCCCGACAGGGCGGACGAACACTGAAGCTTTCTTT.

The genes are TRBV6-1 and TRBJ2-3; 10 nucleotides line up with TRBD1. Per germline, CDR1 MNHNS and CDR2 SASEGT. Losses at the gene ends were 10 bases for V and 6 bases for J; bases not matched to a gene: 7. This CDR3 spans 13 amino acids. CDR3 loop: CATQDRGWDTQYF. The DNA for the CDR3 is TGTGCCACCCAGGACAGGGGGTGGGATACGCAGTATTTT.

This chain connects TRBV19 to TRBJ2-2; tentative D call: TRBD1 (6 bases). Between the trimmed V and J ends, which lost 3 bases and 4 bases, there was a span of 15 bases. The CDR3 loop spans 16 amino acids. Germline CDR1 is LNHDA and CDR2 is SQIVND (reference sequence). In nucleotides, the CDR3 is TGTGCCAGTAGTATTTTTGGGCCAGGGGTCACCGGGGAGCTGTTTTTT. Translation gives CASSIFGPGVTGELFF.

The rearrangement uses TRBV6-5 and TRBJ2-7; 12 positions match TRBD2. CDR1 and CDR2 (germline): MNHEY, SVGAGI. The V and J ends lost 6 bases and 6 bases, in that order; junction bases with no gene match: 3. This CDR3 comprises 13 residues. CDR3 in DNA: TGTGCCAGCAGCAAACTAGCGGGGGGCGAGCAGTACTTC. It translates to CASSKLAGGEQYF.

This clone appeared once. The V and J genes are TRBV19 and TRBJ1-5; 7 nucleotides align to TRBD1. After removal of 5 bases from V and 5 bases from J, the junction contained 6 bases not matched to a gene. The CDR3 spans 14 residues. Germline V gives CDR1 LNHDA, CDR2 SQIVND (reference sequence). In DNA, the CDR3 is TGTGCCAGTAGTCCAAGCAGGGGGGATCAGCCCCAGCATTTT. Translated: CASSPSRGDQPQHF.

As for this clone: The sample contains more than one DNA sequence encoding this CDR3. The chain combines TRBV7-2 with TRBJ1-6, with 8 bases aligning to TRBD1. V shed 4 bases, J shed 7 bases, and the junction held 9 bases outside the gene matches. Germline CDR1 SGHTA, CDR2 FQGNSA. The CDR3 length is 16 residues. CDR3 residues: CASSSLSGGLNSPLHF. Written as DNA, the CDR3 is TGTGCCAGCAGCTCCCTATCAGGGGGCTTGAATTCACCCCTCCACTTT.

The rearrangement links TRBV2 to TRBJ1-2; 9 nucleotides match TRBD1. Unmatched junction bases numbered 7, after V lost 7 bases and J lost 1 base. CDR1 is SNHLY, CDR2 FYNNEI, per germline. The CDR3 spans 15 residues. CDR3 DNA: TGTGCCAGCATGGGACCGGACAGGGGTAACTATGGCTACACCTTC. It yields the protein CASMGPDRGNYGYTF.

V is TRBV2 and J is TRBJ1-2; D not certain. Germline V gene data show CDR1 as SNHLY and CDR2 as FYNNEI. V was pared by 6 bases and J by 8 bases, with 16 bases between. The length of the CDR3 is 13 residues. Written as DNA, the CDR3 is TGTGCCAGCAGCGCTGACACCGGGAGGGGCTACACCTTC. Translated: CASSADTGRGYTF.

This chain joins TRBV5-1 and TRBJ2-7; the match to TRBD1 covers 7 bases. V dropped 7 bases and J dropped 3; count of bases not matched to a gene: 7. CDR1 is SGHRS, CDR2 YFSETQ, per germline. The CDR3 runs 13 residues. DNA for the CDR3: TGCGCCAGCGGCCCCCCAGGGGGCTACGAGCAGTACTTC. Amino acid sequence: CASGPPGGYEQYF.

The chain carries TRBV11-2 and TRBJ2-2, with 7 bases aligning to TRBD2. In germline, CDR1 is SGHAT, CDR2 FQNNGV. There are 19 residues in the CDR3. V lost 5 bases, J lost 0 bases, and 15 bases stayed unmatched. The CDR3: CASSVGDYRGATNTGELFF. CDR3 bases: TGTGCCAGCAGCGTTGGGGACTATCGGGGCGCAACGAACACCGGGGAGCTGTTTTTT.

V gene TRBV10-3 combines with J gene TRBJ1-3, with unresolved D. This CDR3 spans 11 amino acids. Germline V gives CDR1 ENHRY, CDR2 SYGVKD. Between the trimmed V and J ends, which lost 3 bases and 8 bases, there was a span of 5 bases. CDR3 sequence reads: CAISETDTIYF. The CDR3 region has the DNA TGTGCCATCAGTGAAACGGACACCATATATTTT.